Below are 7 T cell receptor beta chains sequenced from a single sample in a study of blood T cells in healthy people across ages. Together with a sample-barcoded 5' primer, a J-beta primer mix was included in a second PCR lasting about 6 to 11 cycles. TCRdb processed the 5' RACE reads anew with MiXCR; each CDR3 protein has one entry. Among roughly 800,000 distinct CDR3 sequences listed, around a quarter were seen once. The data also belong to a second study, concerning T cells of mothers and their children.

Sequenced sample: blood. These receptors all come from a boy aged 5 to 17 in good health.

This clonotype was observed a few times. The chain is built from TRBV3-1 and TRBJ2-7; D perhaps matches TRBD2 (5 bases). V was pared by 8 bases and J by 0 bases, with 20 bases between. The CDR3 totals 16 residues. CDR1 is LGHDT and CDR2 is YNNKEL in the germline V gene (reference sequence). CDR3 in DNA: TGTGCCAGCGCGGACCACCTCAGCGGTTACTCCTACGAGCAGTACTTC. Translated, it gives CASADHLSGYSYEQYF.

J is TRBJ2-5 and V is TRBV20-1; a possible D gene is TRBD2 (7 bases). The length of the CDR3 is 15 residues. CDR1 and CDR2 from the germline V gene are DFQATT and SNEGSKA (reference sequence). V lost 3 bases to trimming and J lost 2 bases, with 16 bases between them. The CDR3 here is CSASWGGLSQETQYF. CDR3 coding DNA: TGCAGTGCTAGTTGGGGGGGCCTTTCGCAAGAGACCCAGTACTTC.

The chain employs TRBV6-2 or TRBV6-3 and TRBJ1-4; 10 nucleotides line up with TRBD1. The trim removed 6 bases at V and 7 bases at J, leaving 8 bases unmatched. The CDR3 is made up of 15 amino acids. Per the germline V gene, CDR1 is MNHEY and CDR2 is SVGEGT. The CDR3 bases are TGTGCCAGCAGCGACGGGACAGGGGACGGTGAAAAACTGTTTTTT. Protein sequence: CASSDGTGDGEKLFF.

The CDR3 here is CASSPSNGYEQYF. Written as DNA, the CDR3 is TGTGCCAGCTCACCCTCCAACGGGTACGAGCAGTACTTC. The rearrangement joins TRBV18 to TRBJ2-5, with unresolved D. The end of the DNA aligns better with TRBJ2-7, so the J call may be wrong. Germline V gene sequence: CDR1 KGHSH, CDR2 LQKENI. The CDR3 totals 13 residues.

The chain combines TRBV28 with TRBJ2-1; tentatively, D is TRBD2 (5 bases). V dropped 10 bases and J dropped 4 bases, with 20 bases sitting between them. Germline CDR1 MDHEN, CDR2 SYDVKM. The CDR3 totals 15 residues. Here the CDR3 reads CATPGEKESYNEQFF. The CDR3 DNA follows: TGTGCCACCCCCGGGGAGAAGGAGTCATACAATGAGCAGTTCTTC.

V is TRBV28 and J is TRBJ2-7, with a tentative D call TRBD2 (6 bases). The CDR3 contains 15 residues. The V end lost 5 bases, the J end lost 5 bases, and 19 bases lay between the germline ends. Germline values: CDR1 MDHEN, CDR2 SYDVKM. This chain's CDR3 is CASSRRPEGYNEQYF. CDR3 nucleotides: TGTGCCAGCAGTCGGCGTCCGGAGGGGTACAACGAGCAGTACTTC. Full variable domain (missing parts from reference TRBV28 and TRBJ2-7): DVKVTQSSRYLVKRTGEKVFLECVQDMDHENMFWYRQDPGLGLRLIYFSYDVKMKEKGDIPEGYSVSREKKERFSLILESASTNQTSMYLCASSRRPEGYNEQYFGPGTRLTVT.

This clonotype was found once. The V call is TRBV20-1, the J call TRBJ2-5; D assignment may be TRBD1 or TRBD2 (5 bases each). Trimming pared 1 base from V and 5 bases from J, leaving 20 bases between. Looked up from germline, CDR1 is DFQATT and CDR2 is SNEGSKA (reference sequence). The length of the CDR3 is 16 residues. CDR3 in amino acids: CSARAEGQHRFETQYF. The CDR3 region has the DNA TGCAGTGCTAGAGCCGAGGGGCAGCATCGTTTTGAGACCCAGTACTTC.